This entry features one T cell receptor (beta chain) sequence. Its antigen is not known. These data are taken from a study of identical twins. Whole-study results and caveats: The study reached conclusions through statistical analysis that was cross-sectional, not following the same donors.

Template switching created a universal primer site, and the cDNA included unique molecular identifiers. TCRdb reanalysed the 5' RACE reads using MiXCR and keeps one entry per CDR3 protein. The sample carries about 460,000 distinct CDR3 sequences, over 12% recorded once. V trimming: 2 bases; J trimming: 15 bases; junction bases outside the gene matches: 4. Germline loops: CDR1 SNHLY, CDR2 FYNNEI. The CDR3 is made up of 13 amino acids. These data were also reused for a study on yellow fever vaccine responses in identical twins.

The source material was CD4+ T cells sorted from blood. This sequence originates from a woman aged 18-35 years in good health. The chain uses TRBV2 and TRBJ2-4; 13 bases are shared with TRBD2. CDR3 region: CASSERLAGGRYF. The CDR3 region has the DNA TGTGCCAGCAGTGAAAGACTAGCGGGAGGCCGGTACTTC.